The sample holds many counts of the clone carrying this T cell receptor (beta chain). The antigen is not known. Time point here: sample taken at primary tumor resection. Germline CDR1 reads SQVTM; CDR2 reads ANQGSEA. The CDR3 runs 13 residues. Trimming shortened V by 3 bases and J by 7 bases, and 15 bases separated the two germline ends. These data originate in a study of spatial heterogeneity in lung cancer. One entry per CDR3 protein, called by TCRdb with MiXCR from the 5' RACE reads. The table includes about 7,400 distinct CDR3 sequences, 6% to 9% detected once. Study-wide points: Higher tumor mutation counts went along with higher counts of expanded intratumoral alpha and beta TCRs.

This TCR derives from a male donor with early-stage non-small cell lung cancer. The sequencing here drew on lung tumor tissue, taken at surgery. The rearrangement links TRBV29-1 to TRBJ1-2; D is unclear. CDR3 sequence: CSVDKGLGAGYTF. CDR3 in DNA: TGCAGCGTTGATAAGGGCTTGGGTGCTGGCTACACCTTC.